This TCR beta chain was documented in a study of blood T cell repertoires in COVID-19. Overall study: Sites across the United States, Italy and Spain contributed samples from acute and convalescent COVID-19. PBMCs, B-cell-depleted T cells, or T cells provided the cDNA or gDNA that made up the material.

This CDR3 has 17 amino acids. Germline values: CDR1 GTSNPN, CDR2 SVGIG (reference sequence). V shed 1 base and J shed 5 bases, with 21 bases lying between them. Profiling relied on immunoSEQ multiplex PCR, and the TCRdb table lists in-frame clones only, not all of them. This sample has fewer than 250,000 clones; roughly 86% occur once, and the top ten carry roughly 12%. This clonotype was sampled from a woman aged 35 to 49 with acute or convalescent COVID-19. The chain has TRBV30 and TRBJ1-5; D is perhaps TRBD1 (5 bases). The sample consisted of peripheral blood. CDR3 loop: CAWSARPWGAVDQPQHF. The CDR3 DNA reads TGTGCCTGGAGTGCCCGCCCCTGGGGCGCGGTAGATCAGCCCCAGCATTTT.